The 27 T cell receptor beta chains presented below share a single source sample, sequenced in a study of blood T cells in healthy people across ages. The use of a sample-barcoded 5' primer and a J-beta primer mix characterized a second PCR of 7 to 11 cycles. TCRdb re-derived calls from the 5' RACE reads in MiXCR, one entry per CDR3 protein. The sample holds about 810,000 distinct CDR3 sequences, under 40% seen once. Sequencing was carried out using blood. The receptors were sampled from a young man in good health.

This clonotype turned up a few times. The chain combines TRBV6-2 or TRBV6-3 with TRBJ2-1, with a tentative D call TRBD2 (5 bases). CDR3 length: 15 residues. V was shortened by 8 bases and J by 4 bases, with 18 bases between the two germline ends. The germline gives CDR1 MNHEY, CDR2 SVGEGT. CDR3 DNA: TGTGCCAGCTCAAGTCCGGGGTTGGAATACAATGAGCAGTTCTTC. Its translation: CASSSPGLEYNEQFF.

The chain recombines TRBV3-1 with TRBJ1-2, with 9 bases aligning to TRBD1. J gave up 7 bases and V 4 bases, and 13 bases lay outside the gene matches. Germline loops: CDR1 LGHDT, CDR2 YNNKEL (reference sequence). This CDR3 comprises 16 residues. The CDR3 loop is CASSPRFLQGAPGYTF. The CDR3 region has the DNA TGTGCCAGCAGCCCCAGGTTCTTACAGGGGGCGCCTGGCTACACCTTC.

Details on this clonotype: Just one base apart from a much larger clone, this may be a read error. This sequence joins TRBV5-1 and TRBJ2-6; D is uncertain. The V gene's germline CDR1 is SGHRS and CDR2 YFSETQ. The CDR3 has 16 residues. CDR3 residues: CASSLVRTSGTNVLTF. CDR3 sequence (DNA): TGCGCCAGCAGCTTGGTTCGGACCTCTGGGACCAACGTCCTGACTTTC.

Concerning this clonotype itself: With a much larger clone just one base away, this may be a read error. This sequence joins TRBV29-1 and TRBJ2-7; the D gene is possibly TRBD1 (5 bases). V was clipped by 8 bases and J by 10 bases, with 18 bases between them. CDR1 and CDR2 (germline): SQVTM, ANQGSEA. The CDR3 has 11 amino acids. The CDR3 nucleotides read TGCAGCAAGACAGAACAAGAGGCCCAGTACTTC. Translation gives CSKTEQEAQYF.

The chain joins TRBV6-2 or TRBV6-3 to TRBJ2-4; D tentatively fits TRBD1 or TRBD2 (5 bases each). CDR3 length: 14 amino acids. Germline V gene sequence: CDR1 MNHEY, CDR2 SVGEGT. V was cut by 4 bases and J by 15 bases, with 22 bases left in between. The CDR3 nucleotides read TGTGCCAGCAGTTCCGCCGGGGCTTCCTACGAGCGGTACTTC. Its translation is CASSSAGASYERYF.

This clonotype was recorded once. With a much larger clone just one base away, this may be a read error. This chain connects TRBV24-1 to TRBJ2-3; 9 bases agree with TRBD2. This CDR3 comprises 16 residues. The germline V gene encodes CDR1 KGHDR and CDR2 SFDVKD. V lost 4 bases and J lost 6; bases outside the gene matches: 10. The CDR3 DNA is TGTGCCACCAGTGAGCAACCGGGACTAGCTTCGGATACGCAGTATTTT. Encoded protein: CATSEQPGLASDTQYF.

This clonotype was observed a few times. The chain links TRBV20-1 to TRBJ1-4; no clear D gene. This CDR3 region has 11 residues. The germline CDR1 and CDR2 sequences are DFQATT and SNEGSKA (reference sequence). The germline V and J ends were trimmed by 1 base and 10 bases, with 7 bases remaining between them. The CDR3 bases are TGCAGTGCTAGAGCACCCGGAAAACTGTTTTTT. Amino acids: CSARAPGKLFF.

The rearrangement joins TRBV30 to TRBJ2-1; TRBD1 is a possible D gene (5 bases). V shed 4 bases and J shed 5 bases, with 12 bases lying between them. The CDR3 has 13 amino acids. Germline CDR1 is GTSNPN and CDR2 is SVGIG (reference sequence). The CDR3 nucleotides read TGTGCCTGGAATGACAGTGGGGACAATGAGCAGTTCTTC. Protein: CAWNDSGDNEQFF.

In its sample, this clonotype was seen a few times. This chain connects TRBV20-1 to TRBJ2-3; 8 bases match TRBD1. With V trimmed by 3 bases and J by 5 bases, 10 bases remained unmatched. The CDR3 has 15 residues. Looked up from germline, CDR1 is DFQATT and CDR2 is SNEGSKA (reference sequence). CDR3 bases: TGCAGTGCTAGCACCGCGACAGGGGAGCAAGATACGCAGTATTTT. Translated: CSASTATGEQDTQYF.

A few counts support this clonotype. The gene calls are TRBV5-1 and TRBJ1-1, with TRBD1 as a possible D gene (5 bases). Germline V lookup: CDR1 SGHRS, CDR2 YFSETQ. V dropped 0 bases and J dropped 5 bases, with 17 bases sitting between them. The CDR3 consists of 16 residues. Here the CDR3 reads CASSLADVTGGTEAFF. The CDR3, as DNA: TGCGCCAGCAGCTTGGCGGATGTAACCGGGGGTACTGAAGCTTTCTTT.

The genes are TRBV20-1 and TRBJ2-7, with D tentatively TRBD1 (5 bases). V was clipped by 2 bases and J by 2 bases, with 10 bases between them. The germline V gene encodes CDR1 DFQATT and CDR2 SNEGSKA (reference sequence). The CDR3 sequence is 13 residues long. This CDR3 reads CSARFGRAYEQYF. CDR3 DNA sequence: TGCAGTGCTAGATTCGGCAGGGCCTACGAGCAGTACTTC.

V usage is TRBV5-1 and J usage is TRBJ1-2; no reliable D call. This CDR3 spans 14 amino acids. Trimming took 4 bases from V and 3 from J, leaving 13 bases between them. Per the germline V gene, CDR1 is SGHRS and CDR2 is YFSETQ. CDR3 in amino acids: CASSPTPADYGYTF. As DNA, the CDR3 is TGCGCCAGCAGCCCGACCCCGGCGGACTATGGCTACACCTTC.

The chain couples TRBV2 to TRBJ2-1; D may be TRBD1 (6 bases). Germline V gene data show CDR1 as SNHLY and CDR2 as FYNNEI. V was trimmed by 3 bases and J by 15 bases, leaving 15 bases between them. This CDR3 region has 12 residues. As DNA, the CDR3 is TGTGCCAGCAGTGAGACGAAACAGGGCTGGTTCTTC. Its protein is CASSETKQGWFF.

The CDR3 protein is CAIRGQGSGANVLTF. CDR3 DNA sequence: TGTGCCATCAGGGGACAGGGATCTGGGGCCAACGTCCTGACTTTC. The chain carries TRBV10-3 and TRBJ2-6, with 9 bases that match TRBD1. CDR3 length: 15 amino acids. Per the germline V gene, CDR1 is ENHRY and CDR2 is SYGVKD. Trimming took 6 bases from V and 1 from J; bases not matched to a gene: 1.

This clonotype was recorded many times. J is TRBJ2-3 and V is TRBV12-3 or TRBV12-4; the match to TRBD2 covers 11 bases. V was pared by 7 bases and J by 2 bases, with 5 bases of the junction left unmatched. The CDR3 runs 15 residues. CDR3 coding DNA: TGTGCCAGCACGGGACTAGCGGAACTCACAGATACGCAGTATTTT. Residues: CASTGLAELTDTQYF.

This clonotype has at least ten counts. V is TRBV27 and J is TRBJ2-3; D is ambiguous. Germline V gene data show CDR1 as MNHEY and CDR2 as SMNVEV (reference sequence). The V and J ends lost 5 bases and 2 bases respectively, with 8 bases between them. This CDR3 has 13 residues. CDR3 bases: TGTGCCAGCAGTGTAGGTTTCACAGATACGCAGTATTTT. Amino acids: CASSVGFTDTQYF.

The genes are TRBV20-1 and TRBJ2-5; 10 bases agree with TRBD1. The V and J ends lost 6 bases and 11 bases, in that order; junction bases with no gene match: 12. The CDR3 length is 13 residues. Germline V CDR1 and CDR2: DFQATT, SNEGSKA (reference sequence). As DNA, the CDR3 is TGCAGTGCGGACAGGGGGGTCTACAATGAGCAGTACTTC. Protein sequence: CSADRGVYNEQYF.

The J gene is TRBJ2-2, the V gene TRBV29-1; 13 nucleotides align to TRBD2. The germline gives CDR1 SQVTM, CDR2 ANQGSEA. Trimming took 4 bases from V and 6 from J; bases not matched to a gene: 8. The length of the CDR3 is 16 residues. The CDR3 region is CSVGTSGGSSAGELFF. CDR3 sequence (DNA): TGCAGCGTTGGGACTAGCGGGGGCTCCTCTGCCGGGGAGCTGTTTTTT.

There are a few counts of this clonotype. This CDR3 is CASSFGGKGYTF. CDR3 nucleotide sequence: TGTGCCAGCAGTTTTGGAGGGAAGGGCTACACCTTC. The chain has TRBV28 and TRBJ1-2; D remains ambiguous. Trimming removed 3 bases from V and 8 bases from J, with 10 bases in between. This CDR3 spans 12 amino acids. Germline-derived CDR1 and CDR2 are MDHEN and SYDVKM.

There are a few counts of this clonotype. The CDR3 DNA follows: TGTGCCAGCAGCGCCCGAGAGTCTAACTATGGCTACACCTTC. Amino acid sequence: CASSARESNYGYTF. This sequence joins TRBV5-6 and TRBJ1-2; D call uncertain. V lost 4 bases to trimming and J lost 0 bases, with 10 bases between them. This CDR3 is 14 amino acids long. Per germline, CDR1 SGHDT and CDR2 YYEEEE.

The chain uses TRBV7-9 and TRBJ2-5; no reliable D call. Germline loops: CDR1 SEHNR, CDR2 FQNEAQ (reference sequence). This CDR3 is built from 15 residues. V lost 0 bases to trimming and J lost 2 bases, with 10 bases between them. The CDR3 sequence: CASSLANYIQETQYF. The CDR3 DNA is TGTGCCAGCAGCTTAGCTAACTACATTCAAGAGACCCAGTACTTC.

This chain uses TRBV20-1 with TRBJ2-1; tentative D call: TRBD2 (5 bases). Germline V lookup: CDR1 DFQATT, CDR2 SNEGSKA (reference sequence). The CDR3 length is 13 residues. The V end was cut by 3 bases, the J end by 3 bases, with 9 bases between. The CDR3 nucleotides are TGCAGTGCTAGGAGGCGGGTCTACAATGAGCAGTTCTTC. The encoded protein is CSARRRVYNEQFF.

The chain carries TRBV27 and TRBJ2-7; the D is unclear. There are 15 residues in the CDR3. V was clipped by 8 bases and J by 2 bases, with 19 bases between them. Germline V gene lookup returns CDR1 MNHEY and CDR2 SMNVEV (reference sequence). The CDR3 DNA reads as TGTGCCAGCGGAACAGAGTCCACGCGCGCCTACGAGCAGTACTTC. Translating gives CASGTESTRAYEQYF.

This rearrangement joins TRBV12-3 or TRBV12-4 to TRBJ2-3, with D perhaps TRBD2 (6 bases). The CDR3 spans 17 residues. Trimming removed 6 bases at V and 14 bases at J, with 33 bases between. The CDR3 here is CASSRDSYPLMPNQGYF. CDR3 DNA: TGTGCCAGCAGCAGGGACTCATACCCCTTAATGCCCAACCAGGGGTATTTT.

Details on this clonotype: A junction boundary mismatches the germline segment, possibly from a read error. The J gene is TRBJ2-2, the V gene TRBV4-1; 8 positions agree with TRBD1. Germline CDR1 reads MGHRA; CDR2 reads YSYEKL. The length of the CDR3 is 18 residues. CDR3 in DNA: TGCGCCAGCAGCCAAGGACGAGGGACAGGCTCGAACACCGGGGAGCCGTTTTTT. Its protein is CASSQGRGTGSNTGEPFF.

This clonotype came up many times. This chain connects TRBV20-1 to TRBJ2-3; tentative D call: TRBD1 (5 bases). Trimming pared 0 bases from V and 1 base from J, leaving 8 bases between. CDR1 and CDR2 (germline): DFQATT, SNEGSKA (reference sequence). This CDR3 spans 14 amino acids. In nucleotides, the CDR3 is TGCAGTGCTAGAGATCAAGGGGGCACAGATACGCAGTATTTT. Its translation: CSARDQGGTDTQYF.

This clonotype was picked up one time. The chain couples TRBV4-2 to TRBJ2-7, with D possibly TRBD1 on 6 matching bases. The better agreement between TRBJ2-5 and the DNA end casts doubt on the J call. The germline gives CDR1 LGHNA, CDR2 YNFKEQ. The CDR3 is made up of 14 amino acids. The CDR3 DNA sequence: TGTGCCAGCAGCCAAGATCCCAGGGGAGAGACCCAGTACTTC. Its translation is CASSQDPRGETQYF.